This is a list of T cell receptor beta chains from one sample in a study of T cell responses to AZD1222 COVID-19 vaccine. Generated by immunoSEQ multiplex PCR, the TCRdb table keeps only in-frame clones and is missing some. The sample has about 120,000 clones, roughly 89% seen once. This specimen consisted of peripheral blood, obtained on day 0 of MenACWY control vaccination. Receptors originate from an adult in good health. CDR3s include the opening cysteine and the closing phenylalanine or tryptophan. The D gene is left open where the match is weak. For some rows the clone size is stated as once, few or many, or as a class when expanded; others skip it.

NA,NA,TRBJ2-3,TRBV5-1,TGCGCCAGCAGCTTGGCCGCTAGCCCTAGCACAGATACGCAGTATTTT,CASSLAASPSTDTQYF
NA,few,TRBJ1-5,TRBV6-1,TGTGCCAGCAGTGAATTCATAGGCCAGTTCGGCAATCAGCCCCAGCATTTT,CASSEFIGQFGNQPQHF
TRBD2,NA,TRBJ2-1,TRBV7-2,TGTGCCAGCAGTCAACTAGCGGGGGGACGTGAGCAGTTCTTC,CASSQLAGGREQFF
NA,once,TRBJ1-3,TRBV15,TGTGCCACCAGCAGGGGGGACACCATATATTTT,CATSRGDTIYF
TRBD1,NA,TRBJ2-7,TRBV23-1,TGCGCCAGCAGCGTGAGGACAGGGACAACCTACGAGCAGTACTTC,CASSVRTGTTYEQYF
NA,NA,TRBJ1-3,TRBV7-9,TGTGCCAGCAGCTTATTCATGGACACAAGCTCTGGAAACACCATATATTTT,CASSLFMDTSSGNTIYF
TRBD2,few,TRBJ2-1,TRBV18,TGTGCCAGCTCACCGGGACTAGCGGACAATGAGCAGTTCTTC,CASSPGLADNEQFF
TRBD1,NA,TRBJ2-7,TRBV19,TGTGCCAGTAGTACTAAAGGGGACAGTTTCTACGAGCAGTACTTC,CASSTKGDSFYEQYF
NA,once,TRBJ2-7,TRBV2,TGTGCCAGCAACGAGGTTGGAGGGTCCTCGGTCGAGCAGTACTTC,CASNEVGGSSVEQYF
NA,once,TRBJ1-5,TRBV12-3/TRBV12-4,TGTGCCAGCAGTTTGACACCTCAGCCCCAGCATTTT,CASSLTPQPQHF
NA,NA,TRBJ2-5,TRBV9,TGTGCCAGCAGCGTAGTACCCGACTTAGATGGGACCCAGTACTTC,CASSVVPDLDGTQYF
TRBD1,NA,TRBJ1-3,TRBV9,TGTGCCAGCAGCGCTCAGACAGGGGTAGGAAACACCATATATTTT,CASSAQTGVGNTIYF
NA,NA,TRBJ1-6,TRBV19,TGTGCCAGCCTAGACCTCGGGACACCGGATAATTCACCCCTCCACTTT,CASLDLGTPDNSPLHF
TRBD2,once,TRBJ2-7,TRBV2,TGTGCCAGCACAGGGACTAGCGGGAGGTACGAGCAGTACTTC,CASTGTSGRYEQYF
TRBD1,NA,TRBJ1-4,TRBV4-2,TGTGCCAGCAGCCGCGGGGGGTCGACAGGGCGGGAAAAACTGTTTTTT,CASSRGGSTGREKLFF
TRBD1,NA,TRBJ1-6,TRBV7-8,TGTGCCAGCAGAATCACGACAGGGGCGAATTCACCCCTCCACTTT,CASRITTGANSPLHF
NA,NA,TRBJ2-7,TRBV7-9,TGTGCCAGCAGCTCCAGGAGGGACGAGCAGTACTTC,CASSSRRDEQYF
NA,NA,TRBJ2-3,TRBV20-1,TGCAGTGCTAGTGAAAGGCGTGGCCAACTCCCAGATACGCAGTATTTT,CSASERRGQLPDTQYF
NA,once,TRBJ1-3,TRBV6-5,TGTGCCAGCAGTCCCTTGGGGAGGGCTTCGAATTTT,CASSPLGRASNF
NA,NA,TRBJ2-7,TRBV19,TGTGCCAGGGTCGGCCTAAACGAGCAGTACTTC,CARVGLNEQYF
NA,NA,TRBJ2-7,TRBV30,TGTGCCTGGAGTGGGACTCCTAGGGCCTACGAGCAGTACTTC,CAWSGTPRAYEQYF
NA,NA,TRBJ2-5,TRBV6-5,TGTGCCAGCAGCTACCTAGGGGCTGTAGAGACCCAGTACTTC,CASSYLGAVETQYF
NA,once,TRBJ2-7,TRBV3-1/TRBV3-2,TGTGCCAGCAGCCAGGGAGGTGTCGAGCAGTACTTC,CASSQGGVEQYF
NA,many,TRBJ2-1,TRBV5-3,TGTGCCAGAAGCCTCGGACAGAAAGCTTACGGGTACAATGAGCAGTTCTTC,CARSLGQKAYGYNEQFF
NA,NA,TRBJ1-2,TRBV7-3,TGTGCCAGCAGCCCTAGACCAGGGGTGGGCGGCTACACCTTC,CASSPRPGVGGYTF
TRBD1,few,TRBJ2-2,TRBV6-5,TGTGCCAGCAGAATGACAGGGGGCCTCACCGGGGAGCTGTTTTTT,CASRMTGGLTGELFF
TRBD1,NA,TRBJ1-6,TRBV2,TGTGCCAGCAGTGAAAGGCTTATAGGGACAGCCCTCCACTTT,CASSERLIGTALHF
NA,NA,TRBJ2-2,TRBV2,TGTGCCAGCAGTGACCCGACTGGGTCGAACACCGGGGAGCTGTTTTTT,CASSDPTGSNTGELFF
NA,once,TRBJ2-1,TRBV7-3,TGTGCCAGCAGCTTAAGGGACAAGAGAAATGAGCAGTTCTTC,CASSLRDKRNEQFF
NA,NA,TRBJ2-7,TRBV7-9,TGTGCCAGCAGCTTAGATGGACAGAGCTACGAGCAGTACTTC,CASSLDGQSYEQYF
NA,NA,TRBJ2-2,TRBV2,TGTGCCAGCAGTGAGGTTAGGGGTGCGACCGGGGAGCTGTTTTTT,CASSEVRGATGELFF
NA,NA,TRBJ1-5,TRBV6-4,TGTGCCAGCAGACGCGGGGTACACAATCAGCCCCAGCATTTT,CASRRGVHNQPQHF
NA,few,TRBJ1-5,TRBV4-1,TGCGCCAGCAGCCAAAGGGCAGGGGAGGCTAGCAATCAGCCCCAGCATTTT,CASSQRAGEASNQPQHF
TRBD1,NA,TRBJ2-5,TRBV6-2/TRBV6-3,TGTGCCAGCAGCCAGACAGGGAATAAAGAGACCCAGTACTTC,CASSQTGNKETQYF
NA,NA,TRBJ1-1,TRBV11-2,TGTGCCAGCAGCTTGATAGGGTCGAGCACTGAAGCTTTCTTT,CASSLIGSSTEAFF
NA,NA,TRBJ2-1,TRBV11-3,TGTGCCAGCAGCCCTCGACGCAATGAGCAGTTCTTC,CASSPRRNEQFF
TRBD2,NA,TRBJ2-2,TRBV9,TGTGCCAGCAGCGTAGATGGCGGGAGCACCGGGGAGCTGTTTTTT,CASSVDGGSTGELFF
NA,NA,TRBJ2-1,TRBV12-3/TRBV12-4,TGTGCCAGCCGCCAAAACAATGAGCAGTTCTTC,CASRQNNEQFF
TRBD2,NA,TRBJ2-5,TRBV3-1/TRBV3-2,TGTGCCAGCAGCCAATACACCGGGAGGGTCTTGAGGGAGACCCAGTACTTC,CASSQYTGRVLRETQYF
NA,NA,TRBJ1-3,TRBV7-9,TGTGCCAGCAGCCCGCATGTAGGCACCATATATTTT,CASSPHVGTIYF
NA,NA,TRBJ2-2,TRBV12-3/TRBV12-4,TGTGCCAGCAGTCCTAGAACCACCGGGGAGCTGTTTTTT,CASSPRTTGELFF
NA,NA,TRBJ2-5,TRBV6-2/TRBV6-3,TGTGCCAGCAGTATCTTAGGGGAGACCCAGTACTTC,CASSILGETQYF
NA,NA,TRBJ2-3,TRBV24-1,TGTGCCACCACGGTCAATCGAGGGGGTTTATTCACAGATACGCAGTATTTT,CATTVNRGGLFTDTQYF
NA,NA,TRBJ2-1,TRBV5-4,TGTGCCAGCAGCCCCGACACCACCTCCTACAATGAGCAGTTCTTC,CASSPDTTSYNEQFF
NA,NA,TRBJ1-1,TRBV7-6,TGTGCCAGCAGCCCTGTCGACACGTCTGAAGCTTTCTTT,CASSPVDTSEAFF
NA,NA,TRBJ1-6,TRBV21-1,TGTGCCAGCAGCATCGACAGGGGGCGCTGGTCACCCCTCCACTTT,CASSIDRGRWSPLHF
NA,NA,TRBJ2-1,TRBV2,TGTGCCAGCAGTGATAGGAGCTCCTACAATGAGCAGTTCTTC,CASSDRSSYNEQFF
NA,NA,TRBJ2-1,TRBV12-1,TGTGCCAGCAGCTTTGTCGGGAGTCCCGTTTGTGCCGAGCAGTTCTTC,CASSFVGSPVCAEQFF